The 26 T cell receptor beta chains below come from one sample, sequenced in a study of early T cells in non-severe SARS-CoV-2 infection. TCRdb reanalysed the 5' RACE reads using MiXCR and keeps one entry per CDR3 protein. The table lists 55,000 to 75,000 distinct CDR3 sequences, 10% to 15% of them singletons, with approximately 1.7% in the top ten. Sequenced: whole blood. The origin of the receptors is an adult who was a healthcare worker with PCR-confirmed SARS-CoV-2 infection or an uninfected control (not recorded which).

The chain has TRBV7-2 and TRBJ2-4, with D hard to call. Trimming stripped 4 bases from V and 7 bases from J, with 8 bases between. The CDR3 has 12 residues. The germline V gene has CDR1 SGHTA and CDR2 FQGNSA. DNA for the CDR3: TGTGCCAGCAGCTCCTCGAGGAACATTCAGTACTTC. Amino acids: CASSSSRNIQYF.

This clonotype was picked up a small number of times. The genes are TRBV18 and TRBJ2-5; unclear D gene. V was pared by 6 bases and J by 6 bases, with 14 bases between. The CDR3 covers 13 residues. The germline CDR1 and CDR2 sequences are KGHSH and LQKENI. Here the CDR3 DNA reads TGTGCCAGCTCTCTGGAGACCTGGCAGACCCAGTACTTC. Protein: CASSLETWQTQYF.

This chain uses TRBV6-2 or TRBV6-3 with TRBJ2-3; tentative D call: TRBD2 (6 bases). Deletions cut 8 bases from V and 2 bases from J, with 14 bases between. This CDR3 is 14 amino acids long. Germline values: CDR1 MNHEY, CDR2 SVGEGT. CDR3 loop: CASSPGGDTDTQYF. The CDR3 nucleotides read TGTGCCAGCTCGCCCGGGGGAGACACAGATACGCAGTATTTT.

This clonotype appeared many times. The CDR3 reads CATSRAGVNTAFF. CDR3 DNA sequence: TGTGCCACCAGCAGAGCCGGGGTTAACACGGCTTTCTTT. The chain recombines TRBV15 with TRBJ1-1; unclear D gene. Trimming took 1 base from V and 11 from J, leaving 14 bases between them. This CDR3 region has 13 residues. The germline V gene has CDR1 LNHNV and CDR2 YYDKDF (reference sequence). The variable domain in full, with the rest retrieved from reference TRBV15 and TRBJ1-1, is DAMVIQNPRYQVTQFGKPVTLSCSQTLNHNVMYWYQQKSSQAPKLLFHYYDKDFNNEADTPDNFQSRRPNTSFCFLDIRSPGLGDTAMYLCATSRAGVNTAFFGQGTRLTVV.

The V gene is TRBV21-1, the J gene TRBJ2-2; TRBD1, the table's D call, was not compared with the DNA. TRBV21-1 is classified as a pseudogene. The CDR3 consists of 13 residues. Written as DNA, the CDR3 is TGTGTGGGGGGTTTCGCGAACACCGGGGAGCTGTTTTTT. Residues: CVGGFANTGELFF.

This clonotype appeared a few times. The rearrangement links TRBV29-1 to TRBJ2-2, with 7 bases fitting TRBD1. Germline values: CDR1 SQVTM, CDR2 ANQGSEA. J gave up 3 bases and V 5 bases, and 3 bases lay outside the gene matches. The CDR3 is 13 residues long. DNA of the CDR3: TGCAGCGTTAGGGGGCGGGACACCGGGGAGCTGTTTTTT. This sequence encodes CSVRGRDTGELFF.

The rearrangement uses TRBV2 and TRBJ1-6; D uncertain. Between the trimmed V and J ends, which lost 6 bases and 6 bases, there was a span of 15 bases. CDR1 and CDR2 from the germline V gene are SNHLY and FYNNEI. The CDR3 runs 15 residues. CDR3 bases: TGTGCCAGCAGAACCAACCGCGAGAGTAATTCACCCCTCCACTTT. Residues: CASRTNRESNSPLHF.

The V and J genes are TRBV20-1 and TRBJ2-1, with 8 bases aligning to TRBD2. Per germline, CDR1 DFQATT and CDR2 SNEGSKA (reference sequence). V lost 5 bases, J lost 3 bases, and 9 bases stayed unmatched. The CDR3 spans 15 residues. The CDR3 loop is CSAPIAGLLYNEQFF. CDR3 nucleotide sequence: TGCAGTGCTCCGATAGCGGGATTACTCTACAATGAGCAGTTCTTC.

J is TRBJ1-2 and V is TRBV4-3, with 7 bases fitting TRBD1. Germline loops: CDR1 LGHNA, CDR2 YSLEER. J lost 2 bases, V lost 1 base, and 4 bases had no gene match. This CDR3 is 15 amino acids long. The CDR3 DNA reads as TGCGCCAGCAGCCAAGGAGGGGGCAGCAACTATGGCTACACCTTC. Its protein product is CASSQGGGSNYGYTF.

This clonotype was seen repeatedly, ten times or more. The J gene is TRBJ2-7, the V gene TRBV30; either TRBD1 or TRBD2 may fit D (5 bases each). Germline V gene lookup returns CDR1 GTSNPN and CDR2 SVGIG (reference sequence). Deletions cut 5 bases from V and 6 bases from J, with 11 bases between. The CDR3 extends over 11 amino acids. CDR3 residues: CAWGRQIEQYF. As DNA, the CDR3 is TGTGCCTGGGGGAGACAGATCGAGCAGTACTTC.

The chain combines TRBV6-1 with TRBJ2-7, with 7 bases aligning to TRBD1. CDR1 is MNHNS and CDR2 is SASEGT in the germline V gene. V lost 4 bases to trimming and J lost 12 bases; unmatched junction nucleotides: 18. CDR3 length equals 15 residues. CDR3 in amino acids: CASSGVTGESTSGYF. CDR3 bases: TGTGCCAGCAGTGGAGTCACAGGGGAAAGCACGAGCGGGTACTTC.

J is TRBJ2-7 and V is TRBV9; 7 bases match TRBD2. The V gene's germline CDR1 is SGDLS and CDR2 YYNGEE. The CDR3 extends over 15 amino acids. V shed 0 bases and J 0 bases; nucleotides not matched to a gene: 3. The CDR3 is CASSVDSGRSYEQYF. The CDR3 region has the DNA TGTGCCAGCAGCGTAGATAGCGGGCGCTCCTACGAGCAGTACTTC.

This clonotype was seen only a few times. The rearrangement uses TRBV20-1 and TRBJ2-2; tentative D call: TRBD1 (5 bases). V lost 5 bases and J 0 bases, leaving 10 bases between the germline ends. Germline-derived CDR1 and CDR2 are DFQATT and SNEGSKA (reference sequence). This CDR3 comprises 14 residues. The CDR3 coding sequence is TGCAGTGCTCCGGACAAGACGAACACCGGGGAGCTGTTTTTT. This gives the protein CSAPDKTNTGELFF.

This clonotype was seen more than once but under ten times. V is TRBV19 and J is TRBJ1-4; D may be TRBD1 (5 bases). Per germline, CDR1 LNHDA and CDR2 SQIVND (reference sequence). The CDR3 has 15 amino acids. The germline V and J ends were trimmed by 4 bases and 3 bases, with 12 bases remaining between them. DNA for the CDR3: TGTGCCAGTAGTAAGGCGACAGCCTCTAATGAAAAACTGTTTTTT. Translated: CASSKATASNEKLFF.

This clonotype has a count of ten or more. The chain combines TRBV7-6 with TRBJ2-1; D is ambiguous. V was shortened by 7 bases and J by 6 bases, with 13 bases between the two germline ends. The CDR3 sequence is 13 residues long. Looked up from germline, CDR1 is SGHVS and CDR2 is FNYEAQ. CDR3 in DNA: TGTGCCAGCACCCAGTCGGTGGGCAATGAGCAGTTCTTC. Translated: CASTQSVGNEQFF.

This clonotype was seen ten or more times. The V and J genes are TRBV6-2 or TRBV6-3 and TRBJ1-1; D call uncertain. CDR1 and CDR2 (germline): MNHEY, SVGEGT. V gave up 5 bases and J gave up 4 bases, with 8 bases separating them. There are 12 residues in the CDR3. The CDR3 region has the DNA TGTGCCAGCAGTCCGGGTCGCACTGAAGCTTTCTTT. Translation gives CASSPGRTEAFF.

V gene TRBV29-1 combines with J gene TRBJ1-2; D call uncertain. The CDR3 is made up of 12 amino acids. V lost 6 bases and J lost 1, with 9 bases in between. The germline gives CDR1 SQVTM, CDR2 ANQGSEA. This CDR3 reads CSVASNNYGYTF. For the CDR3, the DNA is TGCAGCGTAGCCTCAAATAACTATGGCTACACCTTC.

This clonotype was seen a handful of times. The genes are TRBV12-3 or TRBV12-4 and TRBJ2-7; 11 bases fit TRBD2. This CDR3 contains 15 residues. J was trimmed by 3 bases and V by 4 bases; bases with no gene match: 5. CDR3 loop: CASSSGTSGFYEQYF. The CDR3 DNA reads as TGTGCCAGCAGTTCCGGGACTAGCGGTTTCTACGAGCAGTACTTC.

This clonotype has only a few counts. The chain has TRBV7-9 and TRBJ1-2; the match to TRBD1 covers 7 bases. The germline V gene has CDR1 SEHNR and CDR2 FQNEAQ (reference sequence). After removal of 7 bases from V and 7 bases from J, the junction contained 6 bases not matched to a gene. The CDR3 loop spans 12 amino acids. In nucleotides, the CDR3 is TGTGCCAGCACCACGACAGGGAGTGGCTACACCTTC. It specifies CASTTTGSGYTF.

Ten or more counts support this clonotype. The CDR3 spells CASSRTGGNNQPQHF. In nucleotides, the CDR3 is TGCGCCAGCAGCAGGACAGGGGGAAACAATCAGCCCCAGCATTTT. V gene TRBV5-1 combines with J gene TRBJ1-5, with 10 nucleotides matching TRBD1. The J segment lost 3 bases and the V segment lost 4 bases, leaving 4 bases of the junction unmatched. Germline CDR1 is SGHRS and CDR2 is YFSETQ. This CDR3 region has 15 residues.

This clonotype came up a few times. This chain connects TRBV29-1 to TRBJ2-5; no definite D call. V gave up 3 bases and J gave up 4 bases, with 6 bases separating them. Germline V gene sequence: CDR1 SQVTM, CDR2 ANQGSEA. CDR3 length equals 11 residues. In nucleotides, the CDR3 is TGCAGCGTTGAGGAGCGAGAGACCCAGTACTTC. This gives the protein CSVEERETQYF.

The chain is built from TRBV5-4 and TRBJ2-3; D perhaps matches TRBD2 (7 bases). Trimming removed 1 base at V and 6 bases at J, with 21 bases between. Per germline, CDR1 SGHNT and CDR2 YYREEE (reference sequence). The CDR3 sequence is 17 residues long. The CDR3 DNA reads TGTGCCAGCAGCTTGTTTGCCGTCGGGGGGCGAGGGGATACGCAGTATTTT. Residues: CASSLFAVGGRGDTQYF.

This clonotype has a count of ten or more. The chain employs TRBV15 and TRBJ1-1; unclear D gene. The V gene's germline CDR1 is LNHNV and CDR2 YYDKDF (reference sequence). Deletions cut 8 bases from V and 5 bases from J, with 15 bases between. This CDR3 region has 13 residues. CDR3 sequence (DNA): TGTGCCACCGGCCGGGGAGGATGGACTGAAGCTTTCTTT. Amino acid sequence: CATGRGGWTEAFF.

This chain links TRBV27 with TRBJ2-5, with D unclear. This CDR3 is 13 amino acids long. The V end lost 8 bases, the J end lost 0 bases, and 10 bases lay between the germline ends. Germline V lookup: CDR1 MNHEY, CDR2 SMNVEV (reference sequence). CDR3 DNA: TGTGCCAGCGGAGTCTGGAACCAAGAGACCCAGTACTTC. It is translated as CASGVWNQETQYF.

This clonotype turned up a few times. CDR3 bases: TGTGCCAGCAGCCTGGGACGCGCGCTGCCGTCCCCTGGAAACACCATATATTTT. Its translation: CASSLGRALPSPGNTIYF. This chain links TRBV7-8 with TRBJ1-3, with D perhaps TRBD1 (5 bases). Germline CDR1 is SGHVS and CDR2 is FQNEAQ. This CDR3 has 18 residues. Trimming took off 5 bases at V and 2 bases at J, with 22 bases between the two ends.

This clonotype appeared a few times. The CDR3 loop is CSVNDRSNYGYTF. The CDR3 DNA reads TGCAGCGTTAACGACAGGTCTAACTATGGCTACACCTTC. The chain is built from TRBV29-1 and TRBJ1-2, with D possibly matching TRBD1 (6 bases). V lost 5 bases and J 0 bases, leaving 10 bases between the germline ends. This CDR3 spans 13 amino acids. CDR1 and CDR2 (germline): SQVTM, ANQGSEA.